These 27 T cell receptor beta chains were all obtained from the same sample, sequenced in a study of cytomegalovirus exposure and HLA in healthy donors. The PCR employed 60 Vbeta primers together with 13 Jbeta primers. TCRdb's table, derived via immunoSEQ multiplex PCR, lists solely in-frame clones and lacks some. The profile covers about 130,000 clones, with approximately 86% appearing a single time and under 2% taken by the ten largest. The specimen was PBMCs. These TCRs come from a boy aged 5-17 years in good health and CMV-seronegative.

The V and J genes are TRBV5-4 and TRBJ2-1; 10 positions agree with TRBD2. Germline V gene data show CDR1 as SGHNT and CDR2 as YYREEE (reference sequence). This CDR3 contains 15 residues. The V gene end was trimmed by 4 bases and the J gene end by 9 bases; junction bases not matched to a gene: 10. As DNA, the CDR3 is TGTGCCAGCAGCGGCAGGCTAGCGGGAGTAAGTGAGCAGTTCTTC. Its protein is CASSGRLAGVSEQFF. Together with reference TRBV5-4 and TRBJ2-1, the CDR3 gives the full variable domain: ETGVTQSPTHLIKTRGQQVTLRCSSQSGHNTVSWYQQALGQGPQFIFQYYREEENGRGNFPPRFSGLQFPNYSSELNVNALELDDSALYLCASSGRLAGVSEQFFGPGTRLTVL.

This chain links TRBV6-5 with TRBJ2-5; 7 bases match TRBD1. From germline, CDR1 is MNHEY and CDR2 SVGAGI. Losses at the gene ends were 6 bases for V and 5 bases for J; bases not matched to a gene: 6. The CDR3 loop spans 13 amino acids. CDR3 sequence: CASRMTGRETQYF. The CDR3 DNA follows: TGTGCCAGCAGGATGACAGGGCGGGAGACCCAGTACTTC.

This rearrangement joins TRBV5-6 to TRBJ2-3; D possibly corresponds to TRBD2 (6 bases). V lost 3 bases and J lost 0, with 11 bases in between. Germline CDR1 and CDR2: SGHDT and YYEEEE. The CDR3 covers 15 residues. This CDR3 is CASSSPGLSTDTQYF. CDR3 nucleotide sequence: TGTGCCAGCAGCTCGCCGGGACTGAGCACAGATACGCAGTATTTT.

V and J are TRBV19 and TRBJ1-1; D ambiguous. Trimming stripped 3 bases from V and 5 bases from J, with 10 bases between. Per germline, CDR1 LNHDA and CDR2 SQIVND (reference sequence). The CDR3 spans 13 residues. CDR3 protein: CASSILSLTEAFF. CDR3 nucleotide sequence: TGTGCCAGTAGTATCCTCTCTTTGACTGAAGCTTTCTTT.

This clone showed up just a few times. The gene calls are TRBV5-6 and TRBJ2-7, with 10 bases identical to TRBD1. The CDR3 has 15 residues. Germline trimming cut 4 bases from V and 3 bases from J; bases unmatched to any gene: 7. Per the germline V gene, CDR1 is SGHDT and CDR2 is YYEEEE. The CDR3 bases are TGTGCCAGCAGCCCACGGACAGGGGGAAACTACGAGCAGTACTTC. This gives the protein CASSPRTGGNYEQYF.

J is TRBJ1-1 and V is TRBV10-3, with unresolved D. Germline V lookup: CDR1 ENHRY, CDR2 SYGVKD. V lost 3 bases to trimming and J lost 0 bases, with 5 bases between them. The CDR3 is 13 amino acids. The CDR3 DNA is TGTGCCATCAGTGATCAGGTGAACACTGAAGCTTTCTTT. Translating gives CAISDQVNTEAFF.

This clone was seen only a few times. The CDR3 DNA follows: TGTGCCAGCAGTGGGTGGGGCCCTGAAGCTTTCTTT. As protein: CASSGWGPEAFF. The chain uses TRBV2 and TRBJ1-1; D may be TRBD1 (5 bases). Deletions cut 4 bases from V and 6 bases from J, with 9 bases between. The CDR3 covers 12 residues. Germline V gene data show CDR1 as SNHLY and CDR2 as FYNNEI.

The CDR3 loop is CASSIQGLNTEAFF. CDR3 nucleotides: TGCGCCAGCAGCATACAGGGACTGAACACTGAAGCTTTCTTT. V gene TRBV5-1 combines with J gene TRBJ1-1; tentatively, D is TRBD1 (6 bases). The germline V gene encodes CDR1 SGHRS and CDR2 YFSETQ. Trimming left V 4 bases short and J 0 bases short, with 10 bases between. The CDR3 is 14 amino acids.

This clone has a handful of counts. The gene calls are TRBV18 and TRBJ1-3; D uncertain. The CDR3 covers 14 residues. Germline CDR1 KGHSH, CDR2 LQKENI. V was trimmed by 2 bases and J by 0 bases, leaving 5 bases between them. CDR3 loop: CASSPGSSGNTIYF. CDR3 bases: TGTGCCAGCTCACCAGGGAGCTCTGGAAACACCATATATTTT. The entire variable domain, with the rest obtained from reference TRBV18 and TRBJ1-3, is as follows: NAGVMQNPRHLVRRRGQEARLRCSPMKGHSHVYWYRQLPEEGLKFMVYLQKENIIDESGMPKERFSAEFPKEGPSILRIQQVVRGDSAAYFCASSPGSSGNTIYFGEGSWLTVV.

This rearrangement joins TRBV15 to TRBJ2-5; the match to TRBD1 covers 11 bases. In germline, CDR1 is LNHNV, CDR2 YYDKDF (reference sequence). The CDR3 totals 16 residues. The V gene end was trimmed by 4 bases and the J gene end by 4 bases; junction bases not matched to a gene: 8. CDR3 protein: CATSTTGTGGGETQYF. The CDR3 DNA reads TGTGCCACCAGCACGACCGGGACAGGGGGGGGAGAGACCCAGTACTTC.

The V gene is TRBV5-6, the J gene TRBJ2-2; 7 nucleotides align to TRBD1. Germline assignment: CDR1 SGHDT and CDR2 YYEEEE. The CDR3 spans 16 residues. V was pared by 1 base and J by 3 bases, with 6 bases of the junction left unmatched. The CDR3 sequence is CASSLYEQGYTGELFF. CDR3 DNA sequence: TGTGCCAGCAGCTTGTACGAACAGGGGTACACCGGGGAGCTGTTTTTT.

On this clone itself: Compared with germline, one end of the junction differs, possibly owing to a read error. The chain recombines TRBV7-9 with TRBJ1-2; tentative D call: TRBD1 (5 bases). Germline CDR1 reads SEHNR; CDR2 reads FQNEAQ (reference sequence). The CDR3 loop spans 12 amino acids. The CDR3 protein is CSSSGQGYGYTF. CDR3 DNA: TGTTCCAGCAGTGGTCAGGGCTATGGCTACACCTTC.

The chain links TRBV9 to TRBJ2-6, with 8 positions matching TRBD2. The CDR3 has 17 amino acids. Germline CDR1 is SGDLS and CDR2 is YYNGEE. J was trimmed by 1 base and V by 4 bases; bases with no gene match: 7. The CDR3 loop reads CASSTRAGVSGANVLTF. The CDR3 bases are TGTGCCAGCAGCACTCGAGCGGGAGTGTCTGGGGCCAACGTCCTGACTTTC.

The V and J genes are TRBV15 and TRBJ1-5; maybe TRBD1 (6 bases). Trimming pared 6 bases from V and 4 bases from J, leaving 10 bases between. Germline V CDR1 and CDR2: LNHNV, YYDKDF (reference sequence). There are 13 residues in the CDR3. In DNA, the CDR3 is TGTGCCACCAGAGGGGGGGCTAATCAGCCCCAGCATTTT. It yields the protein CATRGGANQPQHF.

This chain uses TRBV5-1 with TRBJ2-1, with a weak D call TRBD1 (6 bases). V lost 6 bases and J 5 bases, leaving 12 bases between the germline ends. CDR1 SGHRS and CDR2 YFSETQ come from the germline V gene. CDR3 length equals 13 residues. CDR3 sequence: CASNSGVDNEQFF. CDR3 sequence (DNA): TGCGCCAGCAATTCAGGGGTCGACAATGAGCAGTTCTTC.

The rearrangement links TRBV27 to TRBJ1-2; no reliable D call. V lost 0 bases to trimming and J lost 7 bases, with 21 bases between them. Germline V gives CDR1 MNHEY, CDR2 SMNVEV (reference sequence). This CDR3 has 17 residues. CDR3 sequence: CASSLSRILALLGGYTF. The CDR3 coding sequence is TGTGCCAGCAGTTTATCGAGGATCTTGGCCCTGCTAGGTGGCTACACCTTC.

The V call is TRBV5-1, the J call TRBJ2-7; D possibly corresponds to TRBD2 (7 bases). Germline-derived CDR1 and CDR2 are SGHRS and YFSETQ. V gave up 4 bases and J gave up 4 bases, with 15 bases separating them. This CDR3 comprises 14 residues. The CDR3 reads CASSPGGGGYEQYF. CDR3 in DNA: TGCGCCAGCAGCCCCGGGGGAGGGGGATACGAGCAGTACTTC. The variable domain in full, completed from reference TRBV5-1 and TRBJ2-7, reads KAGVTQTPRYLIKTRGQQVTLSCSPISGHRSVSWYQQTPGQGLQFLFEYFSETQRNKGNFPGRFSGRQFSNSRSEMNVSTLELGDSALYLCASSPGGGGYEQYFGPGTRLTVT.

CDR3 in DNA: TGTGCCAGCAGTGAAGATCGGACAGGGAAGAGGATTCCGGGCTACACCTTC. It is translated as CASSEDRTGKRIPGYTF. This chain uses TRBV6-1 with TRBJ1-2; TRBD1 aligns across 8 bases. The CDR3 is 17 residues long. Per the germline V gene, CDR1 is MNHNS and CDR2 is SASEGT. V lost 1 base to trimming and J lost 8 bases; unmatched junction nucleotides: 15.

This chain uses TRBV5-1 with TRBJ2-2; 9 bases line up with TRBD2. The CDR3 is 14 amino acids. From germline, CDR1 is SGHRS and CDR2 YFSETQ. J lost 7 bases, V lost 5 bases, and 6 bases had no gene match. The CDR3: CASSGGGAVGELFF. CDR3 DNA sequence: TGCGCCAGCAGTGGCGGGGGGGCCGTCGGGGAGCTGTTTTTT.

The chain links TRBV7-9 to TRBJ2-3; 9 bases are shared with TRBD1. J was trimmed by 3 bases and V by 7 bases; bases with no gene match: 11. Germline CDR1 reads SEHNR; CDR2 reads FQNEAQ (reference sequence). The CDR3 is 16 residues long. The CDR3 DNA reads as TGTGCCAGCATCCCATTCGGGACAGGGCAAACAGATACGCAGTATTTT. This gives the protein CASIPFGTGQTDTQYF.

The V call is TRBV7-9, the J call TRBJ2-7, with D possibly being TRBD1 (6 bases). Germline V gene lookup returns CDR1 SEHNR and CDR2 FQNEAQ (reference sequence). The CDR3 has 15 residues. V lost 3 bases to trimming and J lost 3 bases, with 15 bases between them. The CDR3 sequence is CASSLRWGRYYEQYF. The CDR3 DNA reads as TGTGCCAGCAGCTTGAGGTGGGGGCGATACTACGAGCAGTACTTC.

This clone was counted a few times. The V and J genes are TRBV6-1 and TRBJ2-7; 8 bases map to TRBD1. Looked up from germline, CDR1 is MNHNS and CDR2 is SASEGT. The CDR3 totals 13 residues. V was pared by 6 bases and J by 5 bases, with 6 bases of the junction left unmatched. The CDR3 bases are TGTGCCAGCAGGCACGGACAGGGTAACGAGCAGTACTTC. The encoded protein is CASRHGQGNEQYF.

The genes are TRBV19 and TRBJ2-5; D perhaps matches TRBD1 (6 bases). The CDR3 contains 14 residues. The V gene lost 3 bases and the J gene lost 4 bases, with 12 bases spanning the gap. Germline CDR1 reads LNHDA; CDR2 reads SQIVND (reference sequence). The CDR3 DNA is TGTGCCAGTAGTATGGTTCAGGGGATAGAGACCCAGTACTTC. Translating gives CASSMVQGIETQYF. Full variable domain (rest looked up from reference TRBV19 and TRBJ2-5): DGGITQSPKYLFRKEGQNVTLSCEQNLNHDAMYWYRQDPGQGLRLIYYSQIVNDFQKGDIAEGYSVSREKKESFPLTVTSAQKNPTAFYLCASSMVQGIETQYFGPGTRLLVL.

CDR3 residues: CASSASGRVTDTQYF. CDR3 nucleotides: TGTGCCAGCAGTGCGAGCGGGAGAGTGACGGATACGCAGTATTTT. The chain combines TRBV6-4 with TRBJ2-3, with 8 nucleotides matching TRBD2. CDR1 is MRHNA, CDR2 SNTAGT, per germline. The length of the CDR3 is 15 residues. The V segment lost 4 bases and the J segment 6 bases; nucleotides outside the gene matches: 9.

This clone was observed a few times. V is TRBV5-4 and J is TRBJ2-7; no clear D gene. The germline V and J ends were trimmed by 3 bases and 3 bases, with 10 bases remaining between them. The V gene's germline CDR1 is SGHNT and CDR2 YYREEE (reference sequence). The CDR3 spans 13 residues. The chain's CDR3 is CASSSRNGYEQYF. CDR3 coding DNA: TGTGCCAGCAGCTCCAGGAACGGCTACGAGCAGTACTTC.

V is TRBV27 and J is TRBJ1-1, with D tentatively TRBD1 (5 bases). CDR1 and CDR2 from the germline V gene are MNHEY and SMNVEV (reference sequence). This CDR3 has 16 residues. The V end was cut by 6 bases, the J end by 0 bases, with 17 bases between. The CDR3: CASRPSGSLMNTEAFF. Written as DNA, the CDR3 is TGTGCCAGCAGACCTTCAGGGTCTCTCATGAACACTGAAGCTTTCTTT.

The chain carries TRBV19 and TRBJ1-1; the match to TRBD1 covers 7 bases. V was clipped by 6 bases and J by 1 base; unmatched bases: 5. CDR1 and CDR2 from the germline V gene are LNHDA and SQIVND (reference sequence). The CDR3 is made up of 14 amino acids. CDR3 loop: CASSARTGNTEAFF. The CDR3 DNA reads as TGTGCCAGTAGCGCCCGGACAGGGAACACTGAAGCTTTCTTT.